The following is a T cell receptor (beta chain) sequence with its context. Its antigen remains unidentified. This record belongs to a study of cytomegalovirus exposure and HLA in healthy donors. With 60 Vbeta and 13 Jbeta primers, the PCR was carried out. The data were produced by immunoSEQ multiplex PCR, yet TCRdb's version contains in-frame clones alone and is incomplete. The sample contains some 160,000 clones, 75% to 90% of which appear only once. Trimming at V came to 4 bases and at J to 7 bases, leaving 11 bases not matched to a gene. Germline-derived CDR1 and CDR2 are SGHAT and FQNNGV. CDR3 length equals 16 residues. At the time of sampling, donors were nominally healthy, though unrecorded immune exposures were likely. Study-level results: It was 150 to 200 TCR beta chains that were listed as cytomegalovirus-associated.

V gene TRBV11-2 combines with J gene TRBJ2-5; TRBD2 matches at 11 bases. Material for sequencing was PBMCs. This sequence was found in a male donor in good health and CMV-seronegative. The CDR3 loop reads CASSSVLAGGRGTQYF. The CDR3 DNA is TGTGCCAGCAGCTCCGTCTTAGCGGGGGGGAGAGGGACCCAGTACTTC. Supplemented by reference TRBV11-2 and TRBJ2-5, the full variable domain reads EAGVAQSPRYKIIEKRQSVAFWCNPISGHATLYWYQQILGQGPKLLIQFQNNGVVDDSQLPKDRFSAERLKGVDSTLKIQPAKLEDSAVYLCASSSVLAGGRGTQYFGPGTRLLVL.